This TCR beta chain is drawn from a study of Graves' ophthalmopathy and Graves' hyperthyroidism. This clonotype was observed at least ten times. Trimming stripped 1 base from V and 0 bases from J, with 18 bases between. Germline V CDR1 and CDR2: SNHLY, FYNNEI. The CDR3 contains 18 residues. Beta-chain TCR CDR3 regions were amplified from RNA transcripts. Following a first-round RT-PCR that used HTBI primers, a second-round multiplex PCR was carried out. TCRdb called the multiplex PCR reads again in MiXCR, with one record for every CDR3 protein. The repertoire holds almost 750,000 distinct CDR3 sequences, with 40% as singletons.

The TCR comes from an adult man with Graves' ophthalmopathy. J is TRBJ1-2 and V is TRBV2, with a possible D match to TRBD1 (6 bases). The sample comprised peripheral blood. The CDR3 sequence: CASSEGGAGSLSNYGYTF. DNA of the CDR3: TGTGCCAGCAGTGAAGGGGGGGCAGGGAGCTTGTCTAACTATGGCTACACCTTC.